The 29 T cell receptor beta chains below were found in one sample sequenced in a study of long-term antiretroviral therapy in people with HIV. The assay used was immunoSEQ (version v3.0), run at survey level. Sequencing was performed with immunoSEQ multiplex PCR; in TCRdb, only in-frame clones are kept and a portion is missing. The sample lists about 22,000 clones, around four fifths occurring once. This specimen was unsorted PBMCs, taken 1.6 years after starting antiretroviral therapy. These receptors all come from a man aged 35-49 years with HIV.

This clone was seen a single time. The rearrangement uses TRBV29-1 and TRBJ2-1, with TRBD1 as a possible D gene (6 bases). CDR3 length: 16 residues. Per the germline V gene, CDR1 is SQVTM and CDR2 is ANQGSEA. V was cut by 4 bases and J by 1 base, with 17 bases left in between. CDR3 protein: CSVALRDRLSYNEQFF. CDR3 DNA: TGCAGCGTTGCCCTACGAGACAGGTTATCCTACAATGAGCAGTTCTTC.

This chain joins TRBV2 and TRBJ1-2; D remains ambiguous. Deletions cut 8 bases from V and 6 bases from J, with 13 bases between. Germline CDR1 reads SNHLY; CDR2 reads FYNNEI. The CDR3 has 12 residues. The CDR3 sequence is CASLRTAHGYTF. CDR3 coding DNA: TGTGCCAGCTTACGAACCGCTCATGGCTACACCTTC. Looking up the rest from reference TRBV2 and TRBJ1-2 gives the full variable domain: EPEVTQTPSHQVTQMGQEVILRCVPISNHLYFYWYRQILGQKVEFLVSFYNNEISEKSEIFDDQFSVERPDGSNFTLKIRSTKLEDSAMYFCASLRTAHGYTFGSGTRLTVV.

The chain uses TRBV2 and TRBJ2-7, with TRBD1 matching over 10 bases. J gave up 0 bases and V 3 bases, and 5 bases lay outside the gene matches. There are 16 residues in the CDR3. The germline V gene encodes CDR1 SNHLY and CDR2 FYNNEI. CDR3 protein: CASSDGTGVASYEQYF. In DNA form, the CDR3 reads TGTGCCAGCAGTGATGGGACAGGGGTCGCCTCCTACGAGCAGTACTTC.

This CDR3 is CASSLWRDSRNTEAFF. CDR3 bases: TGTGCCAGCAGCTTATGGCGGGACAGCCGGAACACTGAAGCTTTCTTT. The chain is built from TRBV11-2 and TRBJ1-1; the match to TRBD1 covers 7 bases. CDR1 is SGHAT and CDR2 is FQNNGV in the germline V gene. V lost 2 bases to trimming and J lost 1 base; unmatched junction nucleotides: 7. The length of the CDR3 is 16 residues.

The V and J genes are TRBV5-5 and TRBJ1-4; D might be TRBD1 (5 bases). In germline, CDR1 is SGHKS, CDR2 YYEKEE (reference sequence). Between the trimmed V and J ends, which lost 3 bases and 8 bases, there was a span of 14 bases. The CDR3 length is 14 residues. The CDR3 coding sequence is TGTGCCAGCAGCTCACAGGATCCCGAAGAAAAACTGTTTTTT. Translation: CASSSQDPEEKLFF.

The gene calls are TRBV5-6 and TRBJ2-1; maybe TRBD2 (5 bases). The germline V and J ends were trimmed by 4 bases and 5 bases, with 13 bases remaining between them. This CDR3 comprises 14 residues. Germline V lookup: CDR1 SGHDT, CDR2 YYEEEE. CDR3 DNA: TGTGCCAGCAGCGCCCCAGCGGTTAACAATGAGCAGTTCTTC. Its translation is CASSAPAVNNEQFF.

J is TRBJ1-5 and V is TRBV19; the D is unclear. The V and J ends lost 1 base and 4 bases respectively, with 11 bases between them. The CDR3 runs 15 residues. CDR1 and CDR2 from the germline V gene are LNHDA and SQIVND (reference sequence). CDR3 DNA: TGTGCCAGTAGTATAGGCTCTGGGAGGAATCAGCCCCAGCATTTT. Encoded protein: CASSIGSGRNQPQHF.

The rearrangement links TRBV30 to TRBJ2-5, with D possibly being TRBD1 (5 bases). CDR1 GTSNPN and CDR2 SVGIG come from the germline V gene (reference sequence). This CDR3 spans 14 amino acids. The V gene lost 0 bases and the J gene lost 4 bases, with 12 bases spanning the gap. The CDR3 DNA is TGTGCCTGGAGTGTCGGGCGGCAGGGAGAGACCCAGTACTTC. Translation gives CAWSVGRQGETQYF.

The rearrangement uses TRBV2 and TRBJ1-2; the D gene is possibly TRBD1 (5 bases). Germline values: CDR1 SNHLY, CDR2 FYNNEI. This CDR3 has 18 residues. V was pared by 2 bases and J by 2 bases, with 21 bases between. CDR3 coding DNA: TGTGCCAGCAGTGAATATAGGAACAGGTGGTCAGGGAACTATGGCTACACCTTC. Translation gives CASSEYRNRWSGNYGYTF.

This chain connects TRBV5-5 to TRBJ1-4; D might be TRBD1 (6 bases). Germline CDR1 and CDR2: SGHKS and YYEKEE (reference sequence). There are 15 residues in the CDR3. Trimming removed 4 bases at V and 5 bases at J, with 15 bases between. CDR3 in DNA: TGTGCCAGCAGCGGAACTGGACAGAAAAATGAAAAACTGTTTTTT. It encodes CASSGTGQKNEKLFF.

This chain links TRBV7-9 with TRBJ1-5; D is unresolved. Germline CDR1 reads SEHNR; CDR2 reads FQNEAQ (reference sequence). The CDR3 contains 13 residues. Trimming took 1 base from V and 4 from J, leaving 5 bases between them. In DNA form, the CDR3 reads TGTGCCAGCAGCTTAGATGAGAATCAGCCCCAGCATTTT. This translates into CASSLDENQPQHF. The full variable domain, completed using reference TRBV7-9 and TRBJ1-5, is DTGVSQNPRHKITKRGQNVTFRCDPISEHNRLYWYRQTLGQGPEFLTYFQNEAQLEKSRLLSDRFSAERPKGSFSTLEIQRTEQGDSAMYLCASSLDENQPQHFGDGTRLSIL.

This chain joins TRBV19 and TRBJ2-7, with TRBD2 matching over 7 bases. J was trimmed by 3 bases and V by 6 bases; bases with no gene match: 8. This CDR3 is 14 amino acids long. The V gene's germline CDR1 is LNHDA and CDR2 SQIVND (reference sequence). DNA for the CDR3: TGTGCCAGTAGCCTTGTGGGCGGGAGCTACGAGCAGTACTTC. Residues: CASSLVGGSYEQYF.

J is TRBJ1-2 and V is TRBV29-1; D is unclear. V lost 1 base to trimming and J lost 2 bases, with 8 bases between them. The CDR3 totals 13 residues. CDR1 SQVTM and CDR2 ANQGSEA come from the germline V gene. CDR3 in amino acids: CSVEGEPNYGYTF. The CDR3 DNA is TGCAGCGTTGAAGGGGAACCAAACTATGGCTACACCTTC.

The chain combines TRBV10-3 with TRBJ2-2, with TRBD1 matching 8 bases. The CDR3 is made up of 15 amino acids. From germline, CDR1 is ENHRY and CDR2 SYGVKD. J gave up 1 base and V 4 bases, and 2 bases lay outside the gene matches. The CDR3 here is CAISGGTGNTGELFF. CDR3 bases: TGTGCCATCAGTGGGGGGACAGGGAACACCGGGGAGCTGTTTTTT.

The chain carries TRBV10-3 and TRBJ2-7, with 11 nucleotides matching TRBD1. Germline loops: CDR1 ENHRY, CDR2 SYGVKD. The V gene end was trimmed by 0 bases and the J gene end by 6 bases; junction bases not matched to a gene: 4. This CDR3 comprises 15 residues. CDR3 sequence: CAISESDRGLGEQYF. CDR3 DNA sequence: TGTGCCATCAGTGAGTCGGACAGGGGGCTAGGCGAGCAGTACTTC.

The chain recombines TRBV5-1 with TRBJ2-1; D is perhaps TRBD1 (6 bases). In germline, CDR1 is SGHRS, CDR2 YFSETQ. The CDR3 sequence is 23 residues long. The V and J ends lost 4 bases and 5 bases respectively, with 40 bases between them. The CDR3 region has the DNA TGCGCCAGCAGCCCGACTTCTGGTGGGGGCCAGGGCCCTAAGCAATCCCCCCACAATGAGCAGTTCTTC. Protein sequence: CASSPTSGGGQGPKQSPHNEQFF.

CDR3 protein: CASSSTGTSGRRGAGEQFF. For the CDR3, the DNA is TGTGCCAGCAGCTCCACCGGGACTAGCGGGAGGAGGGGTGCGGGTGAGCAGTTCTTC. The chain couples TRBV5-8 to TRBJ2-1, with 15 bases aligning to TRBD2. V shed 3 bases and J 9 bases; nucleotides not matched to a gene: 16. The CDR3 is 19 amino acids. Germline V gene sequence: CDR1 SGHTS, CDR2 YDEGEE.

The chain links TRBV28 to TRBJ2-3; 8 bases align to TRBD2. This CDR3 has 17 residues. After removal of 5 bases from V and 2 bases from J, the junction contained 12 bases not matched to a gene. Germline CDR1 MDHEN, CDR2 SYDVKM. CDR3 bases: TGTGCCAGCAGTCTCCATTCGGGAGGGGGGCTCACAGATACGCAGTATTTT. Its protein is CASSLHSGGGLTDTQYF.

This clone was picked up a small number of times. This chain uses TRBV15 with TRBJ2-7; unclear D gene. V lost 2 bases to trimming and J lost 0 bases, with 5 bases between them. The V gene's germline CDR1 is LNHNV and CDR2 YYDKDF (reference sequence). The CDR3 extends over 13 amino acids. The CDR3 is CATSRQSSYEQYF. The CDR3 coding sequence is TGTGCCACCAGCAGACAGAGCTCCTACGAGCAGTACTTC. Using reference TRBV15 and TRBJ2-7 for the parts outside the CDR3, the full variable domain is DAMVIQNPRYQVTQFGKPVTLSCSQTLNHNVMYWYQQKSSQAPKLLFHYYDKDFNNEADTPDNFQSRRPNTSFCFLDIRSPGLGDTAMYLCATSRQSSYEQYFGPGTRLTVT.

CDR3 sequence: CSVAPFRGTEAFF. The DNA for the CDR3 is TGCAGCGTTGCGCCCTTCCGTGGGACTGAAGCTTTCTTT. V gene TRBV29-1 combines with J gene TRBJ1-1; D remains ambiguous. CDR3 length equals 13 residues. Germline values: CDR1 SQVTM, CDR2 ANQGSEA. V was clipped by 4 bases and J by 5 bases, with 14 bases between them.

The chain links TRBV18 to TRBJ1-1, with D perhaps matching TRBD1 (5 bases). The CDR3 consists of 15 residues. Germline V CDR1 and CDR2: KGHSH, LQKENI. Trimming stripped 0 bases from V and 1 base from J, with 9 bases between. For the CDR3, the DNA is TGTGCCAGCTCACCACCGGGGGTTGGGAACACTGAAGCTTTCTTT. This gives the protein CASSPPGVGNTEAFF. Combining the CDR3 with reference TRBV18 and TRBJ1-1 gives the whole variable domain NAGVMQNPRHLVRRRGQEARLRCSPMKGHSHVYWYRQLPEEGLKFMVYLQKENIIDESGMPKERFSAEFPKEGPSILRIQQVVRGDSAAYFCASSPPGVGNTEAFFGQGTRLTVV.

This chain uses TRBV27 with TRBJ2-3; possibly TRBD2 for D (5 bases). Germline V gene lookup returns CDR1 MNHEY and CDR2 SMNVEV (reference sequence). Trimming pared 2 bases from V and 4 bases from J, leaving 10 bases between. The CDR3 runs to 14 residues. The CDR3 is CASSLIGSADTQYF. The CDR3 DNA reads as TGTGCCAGCAGTTTAATAGGGAGCGCAGATACGCAGTATTTT.

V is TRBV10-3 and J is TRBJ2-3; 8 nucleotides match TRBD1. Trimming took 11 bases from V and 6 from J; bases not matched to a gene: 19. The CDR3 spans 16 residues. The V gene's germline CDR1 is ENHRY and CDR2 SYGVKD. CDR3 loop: CAASRGQGTSQDTQYF. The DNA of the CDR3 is TGTGCCGCATCTCGCGGACAGGGAACTTCCCAGGATACGCAGTATTTT.

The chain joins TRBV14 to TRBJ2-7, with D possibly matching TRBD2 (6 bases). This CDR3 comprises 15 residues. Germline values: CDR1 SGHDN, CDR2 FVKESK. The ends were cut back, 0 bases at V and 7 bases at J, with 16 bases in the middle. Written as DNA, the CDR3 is TGTGCCAGCAGCCAAGACCGGGACTTCTCGTGGGAGCAGTACTTC. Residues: CASSQDRDFSWEQYF. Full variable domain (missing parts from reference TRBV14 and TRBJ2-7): EAGVTQFPSHSVIEKGQTVTLRCDPISGHDNLYWYRRVMGKEIKFLLHFVKESKQDESGMPNNRFLAERTGGTYSTLKVQPAELEDSGVYFCASSQDRDFSWEQYFGPGTRLTVT.

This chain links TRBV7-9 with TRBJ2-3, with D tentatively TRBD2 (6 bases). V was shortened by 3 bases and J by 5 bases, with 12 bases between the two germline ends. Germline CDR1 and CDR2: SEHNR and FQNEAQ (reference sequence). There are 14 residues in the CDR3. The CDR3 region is CASSLEGPGDTQYF. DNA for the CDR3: TGTGCCAGCAGCTTGGAGGGGCCGGGAGATACGCAGTATTTT.

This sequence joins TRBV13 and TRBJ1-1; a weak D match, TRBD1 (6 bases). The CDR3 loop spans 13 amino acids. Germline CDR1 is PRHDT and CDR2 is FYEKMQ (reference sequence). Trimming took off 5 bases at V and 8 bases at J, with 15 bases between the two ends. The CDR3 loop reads CASSAPSGQEAFF. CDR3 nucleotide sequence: TGTGCCAGCAGCGCCCCCTCGGGACAAGAAGCTTTCTTT.

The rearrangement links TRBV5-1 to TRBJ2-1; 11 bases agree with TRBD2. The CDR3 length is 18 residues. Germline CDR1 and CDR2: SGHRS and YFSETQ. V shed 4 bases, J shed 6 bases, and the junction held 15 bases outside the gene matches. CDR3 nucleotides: TGCGCCAGCAGCCCGGACATATCTAGCGGGAGGCTCTCCAATGAGCAGTTCTTC. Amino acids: CASSPDISSGRLSNEQFF.

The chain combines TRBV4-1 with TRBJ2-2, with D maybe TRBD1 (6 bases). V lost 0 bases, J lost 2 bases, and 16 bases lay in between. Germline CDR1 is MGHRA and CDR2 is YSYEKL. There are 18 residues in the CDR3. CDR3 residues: CASSQDPEQGLNTGELFF. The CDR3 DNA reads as TGCGCCAGCAGCCAAGATCCGGAGCAGGGGCTAAACACCGGGGAGCTGTTTTTT.

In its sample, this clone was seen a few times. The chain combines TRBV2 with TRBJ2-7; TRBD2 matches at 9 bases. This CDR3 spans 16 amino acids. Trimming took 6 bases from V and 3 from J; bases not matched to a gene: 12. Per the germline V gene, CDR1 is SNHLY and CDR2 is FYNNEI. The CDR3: CASRGLEAGGGYEQYF. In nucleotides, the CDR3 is TGTGCCAGCAGGGGCCTCGAAGCGGGAGGAGGCTACGAGCAGTACTTC.